What follows are 13 T cell receptor beta chains derived from one specimen sequenced in a study of T cells in Graves' hyperthyroidism and ophthalmopathy. Authors of the study amplified TCR beta CDR3 regions from RNA transcripts. The HTBI primer set was used in a first-round RT-PCR of the TCR CDR3. TCRdb re-called the multiplex PCR reads with MiXCR, one entry per CDR3 protein. Of 500,000 to 600,000 distinct CDR3 sequences detected, about 20% appear once; the ten largest clones hold approximately 50%. The material sequenced was blood. The receptors were sampled from a man aged 35 to 55 with Graves' ophthalmopathy.

This clonotype occurred a few times. The chain has TRBV20-1 and TRBJ2-1, with 7 nucleotides matching TRBD2. J lost 1 base, V lost 1 base, and 4 bases had no gene match. CDR3 length: 15 amino acids. Germline V gives CDR1 DFQATT, CDR2 SNEGSKA (reference sequence). The CDR3 loop is CSARVASGSYNEQFF. The CDR3, as DNA: TGCAGTGCTAGAGTAGCTAGCGGATCCTACAATGAGCAGTTCTTC.

This clonotype was observed a single time. This chain joins TRBV9 and TRBJ1-1; D might be TRBD1 (6 bases). Trimming pared 4 bases from V and 4 bases from J, leaving 14 bases between. The CDR3 has 14 residues. Germline lookup yields CDR1 SGDLS and CDR2 YYNGEE. The CDR3 DNA sequence: TGTGCCAGCAGCCCAAATACAGGGCTCACTGAAGCTTTCTTT. Translated: CASSPNTGLTEAFF.

This clonotype was detected ten times or more. The genes are TRBV11-2 and TRBJ2-2; D ambiguous. Germline CDR1 is SGHAT and CDR2 is FQNNGV. Trimming pared 2 bases from V and 5 bases from J, leaving 6 bases between. The CDR3 sequence is 13 residues long. Written as DNA, the CDR3 is TGTGCCAGCAGCTTAACGGCGACCGGGGAGCTGTTTTTT. Encoded protein: CASSLTATGELFF.

The J gene is TRBJ2-3, the V gene TRBV20-1; maybe TRBD2 (6 bases). The CDR3 runs to 14 residues. Trimming took off 5 bases at V and 2 bases at J, with 14 bases between the two ends. Looked up from germline, CDR1 is DFQATT and CDR2 is SNEGSKA (reference sequence). The CDR3 nucleotides are TGCAGTGCTCCTCCGGGACTCATCACAGATACGCAGTATTTT. It translates to CSAPPGLITDTQYF.

This clonotype occurred a few times. The rearrangement joins TRBV7-6 to TRBJ2-3; 12 bases match TRBD2. CDR1 and CDR2 from the germline V gene are SGHVS and FNYEAQ. Trimming took 5 bases from V and 0 from J; bases not matched to a gene: 12. The CDR3 length is 19 residues. CDR3 coding DNA: TGTGCCAGCAGCCTACCTCTAGCGGGAGGGGGAGATAGCACAGATACGCAGTATTTT. Amino acid sequence: CASSLPLAGGGDSTDTQYF.

This clonotype appeared many times. This chain joins TRBV5-1 and TRBJ2-3; 7 nucleotides match TRBD2. This CDR3 is 16 amino acids long. V lost 4 bases to trimming and J lost 0 bases; unmatched junction nucleotides: 8. Looked up from germline, CDR1 is SGHRS and CDR2 is YFSETQ. The chain's CDR3 is CASSISGAKSTDTQYF. CDR3 sequence (DNA): TGCGCCAGCAGCATCAGCGGGGCTAAGAGCACAGATACGCAGTATTTT.

This clonotype showed up just a few times. The chain uses TRBV20-1 and TRBJ1-1; TRBD1 matches 9 bases. The CDR3 extends over 13 amino acids. After removal of 3 bases from V and 10 bases from J, the junction contained 9 bases not matched to a gene. CDR1 and CDR2 (germline): DFQATT, SNEGSKA (reference sequence). CDR3 loop: CSASGDRAVAAFF. The CDR3 DNA follows: TGCAGTGCTAGCGGGGACAGGGCAGTTGCAGCTTTCTTT.

The genes are TRBV29-1 and TRBJ1-1, with 7 positions matching TRBD1. The CDR3 covers 12 residues. V was clipped by 7 bases and J by 3 bases; unmatched bases: 5. Germline V gives CDR1 SQVTM, CDR2 ANQGSEA. The CDR3 nucleotides read TGCAGCGGGCAACAGGGGTACACTGAAGCTTTCTTT. As protein: CSGQQGYTEAFF.

This clonotype was detected a few times. J is TRBJ2-3 and V is TRBV28; D might be TRBD2 (6 bases). This CDR3 has 14 amino acids. V lost 7 bases to trimming and J lost 0 bases, with 11 bases between them. The germline CDR1 and CDR2 sequences are MDHEN and SYDVKM. CDR3 nucleotides: TGTGCCAGCACCGGGGCGGGGAGCACAGATACGCAGTATTTT. Translation: CASTGAGSTDTQYF.

In its sample, this clonotype was seen once. This chain uses TRBV5-4 with TRBJ1-2; no reliable D call. CDR3 length: 15 residues. Per germline, CDR1 SGHNT and CDR2 YYREEE (reference sequence). V was shortened by 4 bases and J by 2 bases, with 15 bases between the two germline ends. CDR3 protein: CASSPTVVANYGYTF. The CDR3, as DNA: TGTGCCAGCAGCCCAACAGTGGTCGCGAACTATGGCTACACCTTC.

This chain links TRBV12-3 or TRBV12-4 with TRBJ1-5, with a weak D call TRBD1 (5 bases). The V gene lost 3 bases and the J gene lost 9 bases, with 15 bases spanning the gap. The CDR3 consists of 14 residues. DNA for the CDR3: TGTGCCAGCAGTTTGGGACTCGCGCGGGGGCCCCAGCATTTT. This translates into CASSLGLARGPQHF.

This clonotype was observed at least ten times. The chain combines TRBV6-1 with TRBJ2-7; D may correspond to TRBD1 or TRBD2 (5 bases each). Germline CDR1 and CDR2: MNHNS and SASEGT. This CDR3 spans 13 amino acids. The CDR3 protein is CASGGGSAYEQYF. DNA for the CDR3: TGTGCTTCAGGTGGGGGATCGGCCTACGAGCAGTACTTC.

The chain recombines TRBV20-1 with TRBJ2-2, with D perhaps TRBD2 (7 bases). V gave up 1 base and J gave up 3 bases, with 24 bases separating them. Germline CDR1 and CDR2: DFQATT and SNEGSKA (reference sequence). CDR3 length: 19 residues. The CDR3 is CSARGGGGSRGVHTGELFF. CDR3 coding DNA: TGCAGTGCTAGAGGGGGAGGGGGGTCTAGAGGGGTGCACACCGGGGAGCTGTTTTTT.